Listed below are T cell receptor beta chains from one sample, sequenced in a study of T-cell reconstitution after alpha-beta-depleted transplantation in children. TCRdb independently ran MiXCR on the PCR reads; one entry per CDR3 protein. The repertoire holds around 370,000 distinct CDR3 sequences, with approximately 10% as singletons. The source material was PBMCs from the stem cell graft donor, sampled from the stem cell graft. These receptors all stem from a human donor who donated a stem cell graft to a child with acute lymphoblastic leukemia. The CDR3 runs from the conserved cysteine through the conserved F or W. Fields, in order: CDR3 protein, CDR3 DNA, D gene, J gene, V gene, clone size. A D gene is named only where the DNA matches it firmly. Size tells how often a clone was seen (once, few, many) or the class of an expanded clone, and some rows leave it out.

CASSFGGKVADTQYF TGCGCCAGCAGTTTCGGTGGGAAGGTCGCAGATACGCAGTATTTT - TRBJ2-3 TRBV5-1 few
CASSAGTSGTNEQFF TGTGCCAGCAGCGCAGGGACTAGCGGGACTAATGAGCAGTTCTTC TRBD2 TRBJ2-1 TRBV9 few
CASSLTGGLSIPYEQYF TGCGCCAGCAGCTTGACAGGGGGCCTCTCAATTCCTTACGAGCAGTACTTC TRBD1 TRBJ2-7 TRBV5-1 few
CAMSPGAGVGNEQFF TGTGCCATGAGCCCAGGGGCGGGAGTCGGAAATGAGCAGTTCTTC - TRBJ2-1 TRBV10-3 -
CASSLTRTGYNEQFF TGTGCCAGCAGCTTAACCAGGACGGGTTACAATGAGCAGTTCTTC - TRBJ2-1 TRBV7-2 -
CASSQESVTWVSDEQFF TGTGCCAGCAGCCAAGAAAGCGTCACTTGGGTGAGCGATGAGCAGTTCTTC - TRBJ2-1 TRBV3-1 -
CASSQEDQRSYNSPLHF TGTGCCAGCAGCCAAGAGGATCAGCGCTCCTATAATTCACCCCTCCACTTT - TRBJ1-6 TRBV4-2 -
CASSQGQPNSPLHF TGTGCCAGCAGCCAGGGACAGCCTAATTCACCCCTCCACTTT TRBD1 TRBJ1-6 TRBV12-3/TRBV12-4 many
CASSLTGGTRDEQYF TGCGCCAGCAGCTTGACAGGGGGCACGCGAGACGAGCAGTACTTC TRBD1 TRBJ2-7 TRBV5-1 -
CASSPRPLTNEKLFF TGTGCCAGCAGTCCCCGACCCTTAACTAATGAAAAACTGTTTTTT - TRBJ1-4 TRBV28 few
CASSRVMGQGYNSPLHF TGTGCCAGCAGCCGAGTAATGGGACAGGGGTATAATTCACCCCTCCACTTT TRBD1 TRBJ1-6 TRBV27 -
CASSQGPGLGELFF TGCGCCAGCAGCCAAGGTCCGGGCCTCGGGGAGCTGTTTTTT - TRBJ2-2 TRBV4-1 -
CASSPRTGLYNSPLHF TGCGCCAGCAGCCCTCGGACAGGTCTCTATAATTCACCCCTCCACTTT TRBD1 TRBJ1-6 TRBV5-1 -
CASSTSGVSTDTQYF TGCGCCAGCAGCACTAGCGGGGTTAGCACAGATACGCAGTATTTT TRBD2 TRBJ2-3 TRBV5-1 many
CSARDREGALAYEQYF TGCAGTGCTAGAGATCGGGAGGGGGCGCTGGCGTACGAGCAGTACTTC - TRBJ2-7 TRBV20-1 few
CASSHAASGRGGTGVYEQYF TGTGCCAGCAGCCACGCCGCTAGTGGTCGAGGCGGGACAGGGGTCTACGAGCAGTACTTC TRBD1 TRBJ2-7 TRBV3-1 -